This T cell receptor (beta chain) emerged from a study of blood T cell repertoires in COVID-19. This clone was counted once. Measured with immunoSEQ multiplex PCR; TCRdb has only the in-frame clones, and not every one. Of some 260,000 clones in the sample, 75% to 90% were seen once. V shed 1 base and J shed 3 bases, with 8 bases lying between them. CDR3 size: 14 residues. Germline assignment: CDR1 SGHRS and CDR2 YFSETQ. All recovered Cohort 3 donors got two negative PCRs, got clearance, or saw symptom resolution. The chain links TRBV5-1 to TRBJ2-4; D ambiguous. This clonotype was sampled from a man in his forties or fifties who had recovered from COVID-19. What was sequenced was PBMCs or T cells enriched from blood (not recorded which). CDR3 DNA: TGCGCCAGCAGCTTGCAACAAAGCAAAAACATTCAGTACTTC. Translated, it gives CASSLQQSKNIQYF.